Below, 2 T cell receptor beta chains from the same sample are listed, as sequenced in a study of blood T cells in healthy people across ages. Primers used in a second PCR of about 7 to 11 cycles were a sample-barcoded 5' primer and a J-beta primer mix. MiXCR, run by TCRdb on the 5' RACE reads, gives a single entry per CDR3 protein. The table shows 1,800,000 or so distinct CDR3 sequences, with roughly two fifths occurring only once. Sequenced input: blood. The receptors derive from a human donor in good health.

The rearrangement joins TRBV11-2 to TRBJ2-1, with TRBD2 matching over 10 bases. J gave up 5 bases and V 5 bases, and 6 bases lay outside the gene matches. CDR1 is SGHAT and CDR2 is FQNNGV in the germline V gene. This CDR3 is built from 15 residues. The CDR3 loop is CASSLTAGGDNEQFF. Written as DNA, the CDR3 is TGTGCCAGCAGCCTAACAGCGGGGGGGGACAATGAGCAGTTCTTC.

The V call is TRBV10-3, the J call TRBJ2-4; weak D call: TRBD2 (6 bases). The end of the DNA aligns better with TRBJ2-7, so the J call may be wrong. The CDR3 length is 11 residues. Germline CDR1 ENHRY, CDR2 SYGVKD. CDR3 sequence: CATLEGNEQYF. The CDR3, as DNA: TGTGCCACACTGGAGGGTAACGAGCAGTACTTC.